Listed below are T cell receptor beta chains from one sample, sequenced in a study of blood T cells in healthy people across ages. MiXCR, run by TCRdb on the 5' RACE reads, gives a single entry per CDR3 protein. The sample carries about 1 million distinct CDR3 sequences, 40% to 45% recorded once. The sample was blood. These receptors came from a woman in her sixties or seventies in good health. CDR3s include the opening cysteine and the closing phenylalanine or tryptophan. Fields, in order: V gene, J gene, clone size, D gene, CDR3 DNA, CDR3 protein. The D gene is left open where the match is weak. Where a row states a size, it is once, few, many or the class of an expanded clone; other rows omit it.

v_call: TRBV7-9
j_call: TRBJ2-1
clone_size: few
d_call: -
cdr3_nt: TGTGCCAGCAGCTTAGTGAATCTGACACTAAAAGGCAATGAGCAGTTCTTC
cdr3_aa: CASSLVNLTLKGNEQFF

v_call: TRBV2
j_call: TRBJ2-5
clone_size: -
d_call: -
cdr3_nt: TGTGCCAGCAGGGAGAGAACTAGACTACTCTACAATGAGCAGTACTTC
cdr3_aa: CASRERTRLLYNEQYF

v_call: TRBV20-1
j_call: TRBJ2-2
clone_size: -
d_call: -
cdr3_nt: TGCAGTGCTAGAGATCTAAGCTTGGATCGGCTGTTTTTT
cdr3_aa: CSARDLSLDRLFF

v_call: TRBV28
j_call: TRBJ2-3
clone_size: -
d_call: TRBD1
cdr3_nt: TGTGCCAGCATTAGGACAGGGCCAAGCACAGATACGCAGTATTTT
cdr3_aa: CASIRTGPSTDTQYF

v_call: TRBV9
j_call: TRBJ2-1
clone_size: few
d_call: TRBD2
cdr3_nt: TGTGCCAGCAGCCCGGCGGGGGTCGGCTATGAGCAGTTCTTC
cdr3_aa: CASSPAGVGYEQFF

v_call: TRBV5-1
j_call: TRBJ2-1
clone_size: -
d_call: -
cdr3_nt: TGCGCCAGCAGCTCGAGCTCCTACGAGCAGTTCTTC
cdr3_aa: CASSSSSYEQFF

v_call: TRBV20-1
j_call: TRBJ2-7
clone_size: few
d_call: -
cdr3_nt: TGCAGTGCTAGTTCCCGGGACTTCTACGAGCAGTACTTC
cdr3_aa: CSASSRDFYEQYF

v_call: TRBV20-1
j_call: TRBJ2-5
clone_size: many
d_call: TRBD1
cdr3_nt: TGCAGTGCTAGAACACCCCAACAGGGGGCAAGGGGAGAGACCCAGTACTTC
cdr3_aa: CSARTPQQGARGETQYF

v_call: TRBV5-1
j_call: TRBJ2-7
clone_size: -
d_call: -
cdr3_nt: TGCGCCAGCAGCTTGAACGTAGTAGACTACGAGCAGTACTTC
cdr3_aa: CASSLNVVDYEQYF

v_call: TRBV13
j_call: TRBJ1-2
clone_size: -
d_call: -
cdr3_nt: TGTGCCAGCAGCCGGGGAATCTATGGCTACACCTTC
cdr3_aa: CASSRGIYGYTF

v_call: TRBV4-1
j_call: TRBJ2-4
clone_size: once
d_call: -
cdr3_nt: TGCGCCAGCAGCCCAGGGGATCGAAACATTCAGTACTTC
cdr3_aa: CASSPGDRNIQYF

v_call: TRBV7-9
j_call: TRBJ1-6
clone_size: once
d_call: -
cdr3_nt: TGTGCCGGCAGCACTACAGGGAATTCACCCCTCCACTTT
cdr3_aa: CAGSTTGNSPLHF

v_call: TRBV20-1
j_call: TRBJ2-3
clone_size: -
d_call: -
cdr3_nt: TGCAGTGCTAGAGTTGGGGGAGAAGATACGCAGTATTTT
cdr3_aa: CSARVGGEDTQYF

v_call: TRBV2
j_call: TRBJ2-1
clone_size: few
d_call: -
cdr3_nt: TGTGCCAGCGGGGTAGCCGGGGCCCACAATGAGCAGTTCTTC
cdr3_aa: CASGVAGAHNEQFF

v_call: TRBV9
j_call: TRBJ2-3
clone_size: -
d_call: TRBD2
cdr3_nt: TGTGCCAGCAGCGCCCCCGGGGGGGACTTACTCACAGATACGCAGTATTTT
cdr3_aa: CASSAPGGDLLTDTQYF

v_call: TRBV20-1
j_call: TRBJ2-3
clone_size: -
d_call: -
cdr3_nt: TGCAGTGCCAAAGAGGGGAGTAGGGCAGATACGCAGTATTTT
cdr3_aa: CSAKEGSRADTQYF

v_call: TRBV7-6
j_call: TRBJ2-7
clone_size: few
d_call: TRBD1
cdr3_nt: TGTGCCAGCAGCCCAAAGACAGGGTTCGAGCAGTACTTC
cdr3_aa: CASSPKTGFEQYF

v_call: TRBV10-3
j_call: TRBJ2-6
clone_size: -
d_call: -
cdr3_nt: TGTGCCATCAGTGTCGGGCCAGGGGCTGGGGCCAACGTCCTGACTTTC
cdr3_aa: CAISVGPGAGANVLTF

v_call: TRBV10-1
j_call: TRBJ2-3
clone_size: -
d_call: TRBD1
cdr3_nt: TGCGCCAGCAGTGAGGACAGGGAGAACACGCAGTATTTT
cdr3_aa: CASSEDRENTQYF

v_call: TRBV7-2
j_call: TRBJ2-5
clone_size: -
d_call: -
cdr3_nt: TGTGCCAGCAGCGTAGAAGCGGAGTTAGAGACCCAGTACTTC
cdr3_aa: CASSVEAELETQYF

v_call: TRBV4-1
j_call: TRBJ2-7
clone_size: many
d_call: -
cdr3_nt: TGCGCCAGCAGCCAAGCCCCCCACGAGCAGTACTTC
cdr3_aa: CASSQAPHEQYF

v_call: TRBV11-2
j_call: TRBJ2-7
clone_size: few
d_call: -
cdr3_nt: TGTGCCAGCAGCTTACACGGGCCTGTTTTGGGTGAGCAGTACTTC
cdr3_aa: CASSLHGPVLGEQYF

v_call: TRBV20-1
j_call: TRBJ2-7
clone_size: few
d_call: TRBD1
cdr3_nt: TGCAGTGCCGAAGACAGGGGGTACGAGCAGTACTTC
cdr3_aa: CSAEDRGYEQYF

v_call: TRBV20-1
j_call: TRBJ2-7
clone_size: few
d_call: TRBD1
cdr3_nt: TGCAGTGCTAGGGGACAGGGGACCGAGAGGGAGCAGTACTTC
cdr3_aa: CSARGQGTEREQYF

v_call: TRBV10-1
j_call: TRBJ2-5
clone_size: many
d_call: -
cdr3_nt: TGCGCCAGCAGTAGAGGGGAAGAGACCCAGTACTTC
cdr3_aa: CASSRGEETQYF

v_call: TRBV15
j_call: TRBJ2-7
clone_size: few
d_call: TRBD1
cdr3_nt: TGTGCCACCAGCGAGGGACAGGTACCCTCCTACGAGCAGTACTTC
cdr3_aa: CATSEGQVPSYEQYF

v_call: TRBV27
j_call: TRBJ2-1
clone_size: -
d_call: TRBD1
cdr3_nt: TGTGCCAGCAGTTTAAGGGACAGGGGTGTGGATGAGCAGTTCTTC
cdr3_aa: CASSLRDRGVDEQFF

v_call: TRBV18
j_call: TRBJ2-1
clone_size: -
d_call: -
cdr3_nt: TGTGCCAGCTCACCGTTCGGGGGATATGAGCAGTTCTTC
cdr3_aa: CASSPFGGYEQFF

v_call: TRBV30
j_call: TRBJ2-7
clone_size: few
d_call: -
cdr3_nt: TGTGCCTGGAGTGTTATAAAGGGATTCTCCTACGAGCAGTACTTC
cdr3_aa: CAWSVIKGFSYEQYF

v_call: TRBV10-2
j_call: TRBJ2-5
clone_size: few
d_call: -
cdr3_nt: TGCGCCAGCAGACTCTTCTTGGGGGCGACTGGGCAAGAGACCCAGTACTTC
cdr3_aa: CASRLFLGATGQETQYF

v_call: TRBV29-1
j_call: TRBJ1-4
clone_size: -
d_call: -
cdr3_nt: TGCAGCGTGGATGCCAGATCAACTAATGAAAAACTGTTTTTT
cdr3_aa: CSVDARSTNEKLFF

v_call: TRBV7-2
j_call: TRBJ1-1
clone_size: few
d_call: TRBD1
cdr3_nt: TGTGCCAGCAGCTTAGTTCCCAGGGGGGGGACTGAAGCTTTCTTT
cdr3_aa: CASSLVPRGGTEAFF

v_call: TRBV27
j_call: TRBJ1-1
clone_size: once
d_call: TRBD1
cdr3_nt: TGTGCCAGCAGGCTACAGGGGGAGGGAACTGAAGCTTTCTTT
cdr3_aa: CASRLQGEGTEAFF

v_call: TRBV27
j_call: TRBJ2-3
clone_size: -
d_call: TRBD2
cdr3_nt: TGTGCCAGCAGTCCCCCCCCGGGGGGGTTAGATACGCAGTATTTT
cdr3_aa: CASSPPPGGLDTQYF

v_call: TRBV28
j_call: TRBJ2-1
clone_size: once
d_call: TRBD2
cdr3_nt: TGTGCCAGCGGCCAGCGGGGTTCCTCCTACAATGAGCAGTTCTTC
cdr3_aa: CASGQRGSSYNEQFF

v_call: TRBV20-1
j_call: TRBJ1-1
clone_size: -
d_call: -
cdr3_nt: TGCAGTGCCCAATGGGGGGATTACCAGAACACTGAAGCTTTCTTT
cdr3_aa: CSAQWGDYQNTEAFF

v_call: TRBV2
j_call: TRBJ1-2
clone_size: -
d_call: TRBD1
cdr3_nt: TGTGCCAGCAGTGACAGGGGGACGTATGGCTACACCTTC
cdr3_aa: CASSDRGTYGYTF

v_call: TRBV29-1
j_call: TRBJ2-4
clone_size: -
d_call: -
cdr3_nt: TGCAGCGTTGTTGAGGTGGACATTCAGTACTTC
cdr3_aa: CSVVEVDIQYF

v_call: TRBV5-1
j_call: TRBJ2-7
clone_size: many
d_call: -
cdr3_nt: TGCGCCAGCAGCCCAACCTCCGGGAACTACGAGCAGTACTTC
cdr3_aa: CASSPTSGNYEQYF

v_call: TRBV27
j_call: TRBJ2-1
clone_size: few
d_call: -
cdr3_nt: TGTGCCAGCAGTTCTATGGCAATCCTTGACGAGCGTTACAATGAGCAGTTCTTC
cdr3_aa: CASSSMAILDERYNEQFF

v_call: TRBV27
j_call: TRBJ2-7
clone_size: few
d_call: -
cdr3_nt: TGTGCCAGCAGTGTACAGGTGGCGGGTACCGTAGGCCGAAATGCCTACGAGCAGTACTTC
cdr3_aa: CASSVQVAGTVGRNAYEQYF

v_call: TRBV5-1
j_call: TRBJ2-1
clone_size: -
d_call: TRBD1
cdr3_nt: TGCGCCAGCAGCATAGGGACAGGGAAGTATGGTGAGCAGTTCTTC
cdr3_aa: CASSIGTGKYGEQFF

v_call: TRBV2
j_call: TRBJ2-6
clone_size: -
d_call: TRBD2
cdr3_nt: TGTGCCAGCAGTGAAGGGGGGTCTAGCGGGATCCCGATTGGTTCTGGGGCCAACGTCCTGACTTTC
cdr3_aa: CASSEGGSSGIPIGSGANVLTF

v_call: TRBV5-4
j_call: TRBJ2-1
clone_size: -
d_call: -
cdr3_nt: TGTGCCAGCAAAGGGGCGCCCGACAATGAGCAGTTCTTC
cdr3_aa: CASKGAPDNEQFF

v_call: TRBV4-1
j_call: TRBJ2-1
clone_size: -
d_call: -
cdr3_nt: TGCGCCAGCAGCCAATATGGAGGGGGGTTCGAAGATGAGCAGTTCTTC
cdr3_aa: CASSQYGGGFEDEQFF

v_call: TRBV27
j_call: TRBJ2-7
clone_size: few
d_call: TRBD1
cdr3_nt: TGTGCCAGCAGCCTAATCCCATATGGGACAGGTCGCTCCTACGAGCAGTACTTC
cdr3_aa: CASSLIPYGTGRSYEQYF

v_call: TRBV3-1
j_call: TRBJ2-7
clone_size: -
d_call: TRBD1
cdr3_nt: TGTGCCAGCAGCCAGGGACAGGGGCTTTCCTACGAGCAGTACTTC
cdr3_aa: CASSQGQGLSYEQYF

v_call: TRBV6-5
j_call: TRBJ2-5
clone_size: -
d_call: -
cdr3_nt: TGTGCCAGCAGTTACTCGCAGGGCGGTGAGCAGTACTTC
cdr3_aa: CASSYSQGGEQYF

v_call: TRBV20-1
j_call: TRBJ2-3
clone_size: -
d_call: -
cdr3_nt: TGCAGTGCTTGGGGGGCGAGAGGCACAGATACGCAGTATTTT
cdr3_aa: CSAWGARGTDTQYF

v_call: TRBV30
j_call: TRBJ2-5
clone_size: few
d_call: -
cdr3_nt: TGTGCCTGGAGTGGGAGCGGAGGGGAGACCCAGTACTTC
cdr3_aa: CAWSGSGGETQYF

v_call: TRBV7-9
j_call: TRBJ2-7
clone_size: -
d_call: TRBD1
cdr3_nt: TGTGCCAGCAGCTTAGAGTCTGGACAGGGTACCTACGAGCAGTACTTC
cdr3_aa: CASSLESGQGTYEQYF

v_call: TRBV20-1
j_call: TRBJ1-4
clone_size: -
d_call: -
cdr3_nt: TGCAGTGCTAGAGATAGGCCCATCGGACAGTTCCTCTCAGAAAAACTGTTTTTT
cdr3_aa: CSARDRPIGQFLSEKLFF

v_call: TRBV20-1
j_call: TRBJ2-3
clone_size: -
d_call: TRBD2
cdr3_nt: TGCAGTGCTAAGCCTAGCGGGAGGGCCTCAGATACGCAGTATTTT
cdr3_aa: CSAKPSGRASDTQYF